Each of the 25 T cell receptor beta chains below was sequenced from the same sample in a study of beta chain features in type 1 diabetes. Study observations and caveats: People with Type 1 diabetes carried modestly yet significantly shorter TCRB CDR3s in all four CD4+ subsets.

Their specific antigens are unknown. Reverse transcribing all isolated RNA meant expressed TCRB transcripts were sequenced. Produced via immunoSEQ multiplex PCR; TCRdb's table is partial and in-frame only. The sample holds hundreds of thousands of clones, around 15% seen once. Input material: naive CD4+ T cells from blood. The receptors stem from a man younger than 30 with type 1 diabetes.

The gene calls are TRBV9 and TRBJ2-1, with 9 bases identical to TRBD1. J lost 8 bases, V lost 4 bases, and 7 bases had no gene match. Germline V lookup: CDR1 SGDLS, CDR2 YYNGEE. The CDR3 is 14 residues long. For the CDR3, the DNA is TGTGCCAGCAGCCCCCGGGACAGGGAACATGAGCAGTTCTTC. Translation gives CASSPRDREHEQFF.

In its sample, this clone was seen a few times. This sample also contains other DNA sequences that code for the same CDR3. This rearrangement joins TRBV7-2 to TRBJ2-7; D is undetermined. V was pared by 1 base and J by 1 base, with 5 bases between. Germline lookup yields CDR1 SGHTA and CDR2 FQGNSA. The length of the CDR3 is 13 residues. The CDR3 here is CASSLGVSYEQYF. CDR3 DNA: TGTGCCAGCAGCTTAGGTGTATCCTACGAGCAGTACTTC.

The CDR3 reads CASSRQGVTEAFF. In nucleotides, the CDR3 is TGCGCCAGCAGCCGACAAGGGGTCACTGAAGCTTTCTTT. This chain uses TRBV5-1 with TRBJ1-1, with D possibly being TRBD1 (5 bases). This CDR3 contains 13 residues. V was trimmed by 4 bases and J by 4 bases, leaving 11 bases between them. Germline V gene lookup returns CDR1 SGHRS and CDR2 YFSETQ.

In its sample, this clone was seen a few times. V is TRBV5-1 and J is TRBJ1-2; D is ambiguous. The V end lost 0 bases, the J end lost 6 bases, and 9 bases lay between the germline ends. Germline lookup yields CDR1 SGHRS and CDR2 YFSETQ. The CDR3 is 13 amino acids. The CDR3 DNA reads TGCGCCAGCAGCTTGGGGCAGCTGGATGGCTACACCTTC. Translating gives CASSLGQLDGYTF.

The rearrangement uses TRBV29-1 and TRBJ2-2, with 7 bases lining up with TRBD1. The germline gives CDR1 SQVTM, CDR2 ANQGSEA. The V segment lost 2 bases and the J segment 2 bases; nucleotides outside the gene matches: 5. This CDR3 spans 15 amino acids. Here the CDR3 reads CSVETAGGNTGELFF. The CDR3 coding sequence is TGCAGCGTTGAAACGGCAGGGGGAAACACCGGGGAGCTGTTTTTT.

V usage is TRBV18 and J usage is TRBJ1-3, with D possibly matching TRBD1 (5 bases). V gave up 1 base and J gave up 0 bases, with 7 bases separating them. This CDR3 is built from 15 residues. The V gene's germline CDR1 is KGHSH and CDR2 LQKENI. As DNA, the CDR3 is TGTGCCAGCTCACCACAGGGGATCTCTGGAAACACCATATATTTT. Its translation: CASSPQGISGNTIYF.

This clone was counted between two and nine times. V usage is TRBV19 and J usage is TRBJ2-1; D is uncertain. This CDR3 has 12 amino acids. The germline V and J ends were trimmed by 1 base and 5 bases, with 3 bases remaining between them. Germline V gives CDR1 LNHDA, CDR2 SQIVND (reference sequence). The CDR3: CASSIADNEQFF. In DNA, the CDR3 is TGTGCCAGTAGTATAGCGGACAATGAGCAGTTCTTC.

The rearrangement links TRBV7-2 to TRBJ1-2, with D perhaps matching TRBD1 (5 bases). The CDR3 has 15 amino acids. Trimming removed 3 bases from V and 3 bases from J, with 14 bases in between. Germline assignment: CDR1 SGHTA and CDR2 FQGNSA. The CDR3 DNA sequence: TGTGCCAGCAGCTTCAGGGTGGGAGGAGACTATGGCTACACCTTC. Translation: CASSFRVGGDYGYTF. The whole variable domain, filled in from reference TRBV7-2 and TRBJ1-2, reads GAGVSQSPSNKVTEKGKDVELRCDPISGHTALYWYRQSLGQGLEFLIYFQGNSAPDKSGLPSDRFSAERTGGSVSTLTIQRTQQEDSAVYLCASSFRVGGDYGYTFGSGTRLTVV.

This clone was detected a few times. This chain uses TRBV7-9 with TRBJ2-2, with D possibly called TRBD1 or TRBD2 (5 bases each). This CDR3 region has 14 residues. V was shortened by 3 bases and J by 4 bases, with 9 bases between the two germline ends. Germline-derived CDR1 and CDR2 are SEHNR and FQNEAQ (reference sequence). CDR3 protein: CASSFSGTTGELFF. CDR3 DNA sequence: TGTGCCAGCAGCTTTTCAGGGACCACCGGGGAGCTGTTTTTT.

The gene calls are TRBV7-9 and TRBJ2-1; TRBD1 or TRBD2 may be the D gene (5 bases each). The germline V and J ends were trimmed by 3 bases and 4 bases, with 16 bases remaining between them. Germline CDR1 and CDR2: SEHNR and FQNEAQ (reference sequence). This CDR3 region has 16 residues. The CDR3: CASSLGPGTAYNEQFF. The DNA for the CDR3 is TGTGCCAGCAGCTTGGGGCCCGGGACGGCGTACAATGAGCAGTTCTTC.

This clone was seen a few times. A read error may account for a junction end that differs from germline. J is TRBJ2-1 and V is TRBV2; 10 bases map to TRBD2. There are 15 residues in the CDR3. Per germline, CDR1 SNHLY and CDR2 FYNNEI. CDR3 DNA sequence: TGTGCCAGCAGGGAAGCTAGCGGGAGTATCAATGAGCAGTTCTTC. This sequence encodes CASREASGSINEQFF.

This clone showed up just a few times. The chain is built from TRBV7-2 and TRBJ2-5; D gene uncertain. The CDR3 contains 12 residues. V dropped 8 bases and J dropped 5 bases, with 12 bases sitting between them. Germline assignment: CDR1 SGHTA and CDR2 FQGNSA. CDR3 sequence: CASEENSETQYF. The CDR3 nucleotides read TGTGCCAGCGAGGAAAACTCTGAGACCCAGTACTTC.

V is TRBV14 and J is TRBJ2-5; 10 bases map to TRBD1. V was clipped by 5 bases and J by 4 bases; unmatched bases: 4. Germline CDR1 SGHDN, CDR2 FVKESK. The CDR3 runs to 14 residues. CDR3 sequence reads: CASSATGGRETQYF. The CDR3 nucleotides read TGTGCCAGCAGCGCGACAGGGGGCAGAGAGACCCAGTACTTC. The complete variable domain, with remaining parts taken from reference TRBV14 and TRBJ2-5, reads EAGVTQFPSHSVIEKGQTVTLRCDPISGHDNLYWYRRVMGKEIKFLLHFVKESKQDESGMPNNRFLAERTGGTYSTLKVQPAELEDSGVYFCASSATGGRETQYFGPGTRLLVL.

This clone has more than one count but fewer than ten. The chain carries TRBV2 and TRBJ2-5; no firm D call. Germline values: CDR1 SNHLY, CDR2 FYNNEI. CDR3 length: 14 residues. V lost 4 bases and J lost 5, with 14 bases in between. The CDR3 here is CASSVTLNWETQYF. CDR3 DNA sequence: TGTGCCAGCAGTGTTACCCTAAATTGGGAGACCCAGTACTTC.

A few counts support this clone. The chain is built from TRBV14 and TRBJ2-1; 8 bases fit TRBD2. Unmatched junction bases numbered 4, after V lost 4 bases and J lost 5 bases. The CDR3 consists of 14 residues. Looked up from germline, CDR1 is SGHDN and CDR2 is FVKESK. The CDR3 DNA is TGTGCCAGCAGCCCGGGACTAGGTCACAATGAGCAGTTCTTC. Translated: CASSPGLGHNEQFF. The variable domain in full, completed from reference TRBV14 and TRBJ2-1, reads EAGVTQFPSHSVIEKGQTVTLRCDPISGHDNLYWYRRVMGKEIKFLLHFVKESKQDESGMPNNRFLAERTGGTYSTLKVQPAELEDSGVYFCASSPGLGHNEQFFGPGTRLTVL.

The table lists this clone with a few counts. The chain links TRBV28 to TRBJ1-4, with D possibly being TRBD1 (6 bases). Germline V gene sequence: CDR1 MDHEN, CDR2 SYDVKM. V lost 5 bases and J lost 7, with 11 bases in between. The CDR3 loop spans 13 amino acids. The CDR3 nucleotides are TGTGCCAGCAGTCTACAGGGTTTTGAAAAACTGTTTTTT. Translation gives CASSLQGFEKLFF.

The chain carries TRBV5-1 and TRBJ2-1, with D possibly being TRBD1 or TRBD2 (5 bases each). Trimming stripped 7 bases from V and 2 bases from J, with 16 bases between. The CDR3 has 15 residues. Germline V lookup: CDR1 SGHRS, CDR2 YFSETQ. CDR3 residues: CASLLDGGTYNEQFF. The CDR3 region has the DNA TGCGCCAGCCTCCTTGATGGGGGTACCTACAATGAGCAGTTCTTC.

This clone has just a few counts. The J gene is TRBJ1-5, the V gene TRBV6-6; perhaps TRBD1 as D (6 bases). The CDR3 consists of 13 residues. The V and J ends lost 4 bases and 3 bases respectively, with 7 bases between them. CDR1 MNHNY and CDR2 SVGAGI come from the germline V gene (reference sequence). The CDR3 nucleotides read TGTGCCAGCAGTTGGGACATCAATCAGCCCCAGCATTTT. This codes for CASSWDINQPQHF.

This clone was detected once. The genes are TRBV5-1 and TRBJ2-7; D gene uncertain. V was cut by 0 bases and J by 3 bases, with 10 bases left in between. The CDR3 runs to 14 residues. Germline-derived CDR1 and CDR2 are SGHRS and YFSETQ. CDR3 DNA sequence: TGCGCCAGCAGCTTGGTAGGACGGAACTACGAGCAGTACTTC. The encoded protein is CASSLVGRNYEQYF.

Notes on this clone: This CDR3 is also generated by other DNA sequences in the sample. This CDR3 reads CASSYSYGTDTQYF. Here the CDR3 DNA reads TGTGCCAGCAGTTACAGTTACGGCACAGATACGCAGTATTTT. The chain has TRBV6-5 and TRBJ2-3, with no clear D. Germline CDR1 reads MNHEY; CDR2 reads SVGAGI. The V end lost 2 bases, the J end lost 1 base, and 7 bases lay between the germline ends. This CDR3 comprises 14 residues.

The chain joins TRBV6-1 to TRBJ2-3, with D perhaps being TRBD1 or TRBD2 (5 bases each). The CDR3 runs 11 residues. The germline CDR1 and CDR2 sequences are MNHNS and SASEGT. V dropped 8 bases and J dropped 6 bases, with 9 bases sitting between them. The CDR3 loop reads CASVWGDTQYF. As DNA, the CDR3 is TGTGCCAGCGTCTGGGGGGATACGCAGTATTTT.

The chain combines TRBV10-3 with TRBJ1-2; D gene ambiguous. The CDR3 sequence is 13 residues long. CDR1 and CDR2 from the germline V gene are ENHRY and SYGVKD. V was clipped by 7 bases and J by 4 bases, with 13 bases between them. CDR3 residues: CAIMVEGTYGYTF. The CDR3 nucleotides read TGTGCCATCATGGTTGAAGGAACCTATGGCTACACCTTC.

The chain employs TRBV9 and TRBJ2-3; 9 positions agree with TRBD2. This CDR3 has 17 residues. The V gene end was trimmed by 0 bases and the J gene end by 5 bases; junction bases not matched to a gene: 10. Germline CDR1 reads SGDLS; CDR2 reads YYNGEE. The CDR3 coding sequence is TGTGCCAGCAGCGTAGCCCCTAGCGGGGTCCAGGAAGATACGCAGTATTTT. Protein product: CASSVAPSGVQEDTQYF. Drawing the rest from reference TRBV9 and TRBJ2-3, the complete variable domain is DSGVTQTPKHLITATGQRVTLRCSPRSGDLSVYWYQQSLDQGLQFLIQYYNGEERAKGNILERFSAQQFPDLHSELNLSSLELGDSALYFCASSVAPSGVQEDTQYFGPGTRLTVL.

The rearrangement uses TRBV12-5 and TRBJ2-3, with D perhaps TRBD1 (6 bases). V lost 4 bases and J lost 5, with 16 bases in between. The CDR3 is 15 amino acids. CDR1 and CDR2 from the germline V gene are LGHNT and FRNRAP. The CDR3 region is CASGYGRQVGDTQYF. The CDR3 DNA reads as TGTGCTAGTGGTTATGGGAGACAGGTCGGAGATACGCAGTATTTT.

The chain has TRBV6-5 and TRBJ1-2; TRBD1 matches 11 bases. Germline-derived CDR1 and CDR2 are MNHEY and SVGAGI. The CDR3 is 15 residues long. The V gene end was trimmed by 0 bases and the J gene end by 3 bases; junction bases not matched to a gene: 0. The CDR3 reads CASSYSGQGDYGYTF. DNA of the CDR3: TGTGCCAGCAGTTACTCGGGACAGGGGGACTATGGCTACACCTTC.